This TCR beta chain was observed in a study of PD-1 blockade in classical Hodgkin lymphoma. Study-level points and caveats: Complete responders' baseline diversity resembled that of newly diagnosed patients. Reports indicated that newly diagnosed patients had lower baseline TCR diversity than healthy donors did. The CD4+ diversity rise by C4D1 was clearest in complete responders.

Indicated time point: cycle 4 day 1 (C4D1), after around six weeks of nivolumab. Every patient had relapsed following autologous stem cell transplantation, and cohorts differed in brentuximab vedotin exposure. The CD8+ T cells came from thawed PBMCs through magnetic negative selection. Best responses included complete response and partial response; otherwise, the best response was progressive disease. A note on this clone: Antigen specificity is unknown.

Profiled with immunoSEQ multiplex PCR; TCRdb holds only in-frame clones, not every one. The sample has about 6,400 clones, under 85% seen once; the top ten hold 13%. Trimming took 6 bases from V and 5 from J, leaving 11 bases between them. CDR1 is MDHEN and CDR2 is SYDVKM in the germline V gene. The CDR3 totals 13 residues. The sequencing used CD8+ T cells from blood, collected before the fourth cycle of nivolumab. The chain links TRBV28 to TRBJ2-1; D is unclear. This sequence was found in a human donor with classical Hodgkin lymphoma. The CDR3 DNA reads TGTGCCAGCAGCACTCTGACTGACAATGAGCAGTTCTTC. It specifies CASSTLTDNEQFF.